This T cell receptor beta chain was recorded in a study of T cells expressing NK-cell markers. The CDR3 spans 16 residues. From germline, CDR1 is SEHNR and CDR2 FQNEAQ (reference sequence). TCRdb reworked the 5' RACE reads into one entry per CDR3 protein, no DNA. This repertoire includes 200,000 to 300,000 distinct CDR3 sequences. The TCR sequence derives from a man aged 18 to 29 in good health. The chain joins TRBV7-9 to TRBJ2-2; TCRdb reports TRBD1, a call that lacks DNA to check it against. Sample: blood T cells: a sorted CD56 or NKG2C T cell subset, CD4+ or CD8+ T cells, or bulk PBMC T cells (not recorded which). The CDR3 sequence is CASSGERQGNTGELFF.